The rows below give T cell receptor beta chains drawn from one sample of a study of cytotoxic CD8 clonotypes in ibrutinib-treated CLL. TCRdb's copy holds only in-frame clones and misses some; the assay was immunoSEQ multiplex PCR. The sample lists over 120,000 clones, around 76% seen once, with about 4.7% in the top ten. Sequenced material: PBMCs, taken after 24 months of ibrutinib treatment. Receptors originate from a human donor with chronic lymphocytic leukemia. CDR3s leave out the opening cysteine and the closing phenylalanine or tryptophan. D genes are given only for firm matches.

V gene	J gene	D gene	CDR3 protein
TRBV5-1	TRBJ2-3	NA	ASSLPRDRSLTDTQY
TRBV7-2	TRBJ2-5	TRBD2	ASSPRSGVETQY
TRBV2	TRBJ1-2	NA	ASRERGYGYT
TRBV5-1	TRBJ2-5	NA	ASSPGTTTQETQY
TRBV7-2	TRBJ2-3	NA	ASWGGPDHTDTQY
TRBV6-6	TRBJ1-5	NA	ASKRKGNQPQH
TRBV29-1	TRBJ2-2	TRBD2	SAWGLAGDHTGELF
TRBV15	TRBJ2-1	TRBD2	ATSRGGGSSYNEQF
TRBV7-9	TRBJ2-7	TRBD2	ASSPQLAGVGYEQY
TRBV28	TRBJ1-2	NA	ASSTPAGALYGYT
TRBV2	TRBJ1-2	TRBD1	ASSEANQGVWRGYT
TRBV21-1	TRBJ2-7	NA	ASSRGAGTGIHEQY
TRBV11-2	TRBJ2-3	NA	ASSLEGLGRADTQY
TRBV9	TRBJ2-2	NA	ASSAGLTGELF
TRBV7-9	TRBJ1-1	NA	ASSPGGDTEAF
TRBV7-2	TRBJ2-1	TRBD2	ASSPRTSGNNEQF
TRBV29-1	TRBJ1-2	NA	SVEDRRTLGYT
TRBV7-3	TRBJ1-1	NA	ASSRDMNTEAF
TRBV10-3	TRBJ2-5	TRBD2	AISGLAGVAGETQY
TRBV6-5	TRBJ2-7	NA	ASSYSAAISFEQY